The clone carrying this T cell receptor beta chain has a handful of counts. This sample is part of a study of blood T cells in healthy people across ages. Together with a sample-barcoded 5' primer, a J-beta primer mix was included in a second PCR lasting roughly 6 to 12 cycles. TCRdb recomputed calls from the 5' RACE reads with MiXCR, one row per CDR3 protein. The sample carries around 1.7 million distinct CDR3 sequences, approximately 30% recorded once. From germline, CDR1 is MDHEN and CDR2 SYDVKM. The CDR3 covers 14 residues. Trimming removed 5 bases at V and 2 bases at J, with 12 bases between. The sequencing input was blood. This receptor was obtained from a woman aged 25 to 39 in good health. The chain has TRBV28 and TRBJ2-5; weak D call: TRBD1 (6 bases). CDR3 coding DNA: TGTGCCAGCAGTCGACAGGCCCTTCAAGAGACCCAGTACTTC. This gives the protein CASSRQALQETQYF.